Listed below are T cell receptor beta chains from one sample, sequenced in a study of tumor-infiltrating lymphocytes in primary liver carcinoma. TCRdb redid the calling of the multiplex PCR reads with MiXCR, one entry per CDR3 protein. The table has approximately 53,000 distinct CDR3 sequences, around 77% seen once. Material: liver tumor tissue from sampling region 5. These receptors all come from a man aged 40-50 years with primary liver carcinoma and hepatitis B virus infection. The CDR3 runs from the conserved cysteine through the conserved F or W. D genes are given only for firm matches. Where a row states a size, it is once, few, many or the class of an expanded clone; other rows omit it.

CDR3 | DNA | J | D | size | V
CASRQGNGEPFF | TGTGCCAGCAGACAGGGGAACGGGGAACCGTTTTTT | TRBJ2-2 | TRBD1 | NA | TRBV6-1
CVSERGGAKTGELFF | TGTGTCAGCGAACGGGGGGGTGCGAAGACCGGGGAGCTGTTTTTT | TRBJ2-2 | TRBD2 | NA | TRBV6-2/TRBV6-3
CASSVGTPVHEQFF | TGTGCCAGCAGCGTAGGGACTCCAGTCCATGAGCAGTTCTTC | TRBJ2-1 | NA | NA | TRBV9
CANSAGADLFSGNAIYF | TGTGCCAACAGCGCCGGGGCGGATCTCTTTTCTGGAAACGCCATATATTTT | TRBJ1-3 | NA | NA | TRBV5-5
CANSLSMGLAVNEQLF | TGTGCCAACAGCTTAAGCATGGGACTAGCGGTTAATGAGCAGCTCTTC | TRBJ2-1 | TRBD2 | NA | TRBV11-1
CASSFPGLIPTEAFF | TGTGCCAGCAGCTTTCCGGGCCTTATTCCCACTGAAGCTTTCTTT | TRBJ1-1 | NA | many | TRBV5-6
CASSSALATAQYF | TGTGCCAGCAGTTCGGCACTAGCGACTGCACAGTATTTT | TRBJ2-3 | TRBD2 | NA | TRBV6-2/TRBV6-3
CASSPRDGQGIHEQFF | TGTGCCAGCAGCCCCCGGGACGGTCAGGGTATTCATGAGCAGTTCTTC | TRBJ2-1 | NA | medium-sized | TRBV4-2
CSVKFGQLIYGYTF | TGCAGTGTCAAGTTTGGACAATTGATCTATGGCTACACCTTC | TRBJ1-2 | NA | NA | TRBV29-1
CSVVLGQRNLGETQYF | TGCAGCGTTGTGTTAGGACAACGAAATCTGGGGGAGACGCAGTACTTC | TRBJ2-5 | NA | NA | TRBV29-1
CTSSRDRCGFYNEQFF | TGCACCAGCAGCCGAGATCGGTGCGGGTTCTACAATGAGCAGTTCTTC | TRBJ2-1 | NA | few | TRBV4-3
CASSLPQNFGYTF | TGTGCCAGCAGTCTACCCCAGAACTTCGGCTACACCTTC | TRBJ1-2 | NA | many | TRBV28
CASSLIGQKETQYF | TGTGCCAGCAGTTTAATCGGGCAGAAAGAGACCCAGTACTTC | TRBJ2-5 | NA | many | TRBV28
CASSIIAGGAQDTQYF | TGTGCCAGTAGTATAATAGCGGGAGGCGCACAAGATACGCAGTATTTT | TRBJ2-3 | TRBD2 | many | TRBV19
CASSLEPGRGSDTQYF | TGTGCCAGCAGCTTAGAGCCAGGTAGGGGCTCAGATACGCAGTATTTT | TRBJ2-3 | NA | NA | TRBV7-8
CASTLAGGQETQYF | TGTGCCAGCACCCTAGCGGGAGGACAAGAGACTCAGTACTTC | TRBJ2-5 | TRBD2 | NA | TRBV11-2
CASSTGGTMEAFF | TGTGCCAGCAGCACTGGGGGGACTATGGAAGCTTTCTTT | TRBJ1-1 | NA | NA | TRBV6-6
CASSFRRYEQYF | TGTGCCAGCAGTTTCAGGCGGTACGAGCAGTACTTC | TRBJ2-7 | NA | NA | TRBV28
CNVEAGMGADTQYF | TGCAACGTTGAAGCTGGAATGGGCGCAGATACGCAGTATTTT | TRBJ2-3 | NA | NA | TRBV29-1
CASNSETAKETQYF | TGTGCCAGCAACTCCGAGACAGCGAAAGAGACCCAGTACTTT | TRBJ2-5 | NA | NA | TRBV28
CVSSPVGLVPETGYF | TGTGTCAGCAGCCCCGTCGGGCTAGTCCCAGAGACCGGGTACTTC | TRBJ2-5 | NA | NA | TRBV11-2
CAISVSQLVDGYTF | TGTGCCATCAGTGTGTCCCAATTGGTGGATGGTTACACCTTC | TRBJ1-2 | NA | NA | TRBV10-3
CASSSGGSSVEARTDTQYF | TGTGCCAGCAGCTCTGGGGGAAGCTCTGTTGAAGCCCGCACAGATACTCAATATTTT | TRBJ2-3 | NA | NA | TRBV11-1
CASSMGGDRGISLSRVNVLTF | TGTGCCAGCAGCATGGGGGGAGACAGGGGGATTTCCCTCTCTCGGGTCAACGTCCTGACTTTC | TRBJ2-6 | TRBD1 | NA | TRBV11-2
CASNLKEGLTNQPQHF | TGTGCCAGCAACCTAAAAGAGGGACTGACGAATCAGCCCCAGCACTTT | TRBJ1-5 | NA | NA | TRBV11-2
CVSSYQGPLDNERFF | TGTGTCAGCAGCTACCAGGGACCGCTGGACAATGAGCGGTTCTTC | TRBJ2-1 | NA | NA | TRBV11-1
CRVGCGNHEQYF | TGCAGGGTGGGTTGTGGTAATCACGAGCAGTACTTC | TRBJ2-7 | NA | NA | TRBV29-1
CASSLTDVTDTQYF | TGTGCCAGCAGCTTGACTGACGTGACGGATACGCAGTATTTT | TRBJ2-3 | NA | NA | TRBV5-5
CASIQSREQPQYF | TGCGCCAGCATCCAGTCCAGGGAGCAACCCCAGTATTTT | TRBJ2-3 | NA | NA | TRBV4-3
CACKPSTDIQYF | TGTGCCTGCAAGCCCAGCACAGATATTCAGTATTTT | TRBJ2-3 | NA | NA | TRBV6-1
CASSLDLLEKETQYF | TGTGCCAGCAGTTTAGATCTACTGGAAAAAGAGACCCAGTACTTC | TRBJ2-5 | NA | medium-sized | TRBV12-3/TRBV12-4
CASSLGDIAKNIQYF | TGTGCCAGCAGCTTGGGAGATATAGCAAAAAACATTCAGTACTTC | TRBJ2-4 | NA | NA | TRBV5-5
CASSLVDHPQHF | TGTGCAAGCAGCTTGGTGGATCATCCCCAGCATTTT | TRBJ1-5 | NA | NA | TRBV5-6
CASSVEQSYEQYF | TGTGCTAGCAGCGTGGAACAGTCCTATGAGCAGTACTTC | TRBJ2-7 | NA | NA | TRBV11-3
CANSLDGRPNEKLFF | TGCGCTAACAGCTTGGATGGCCGACCGAATGAAAAACTGTTTTTT | TRBJ1-4 | NA | once | TRBV5-1
CASSYSGAPTDQYF | TGTGCCAGCAGTTACAGTGGGGCGCCGACCGACCAGTACTTC | TRBJ2-7 | NA | NA | TRBV6-5
CASNTSEFYNEQFF | TGCGCCAGCAATACTAGCGAGTTCTACAATGAGCAGTTCTTC | TRBJ2-1 | TRBD2 | NA | TRBV11-2
CASSQRAGGFPTDTQCF | TGCGCCAGCAGCCAGAGAGCGGGAGGCTTCCCCACAGATACACAGTGTTTT | TRBJ2-3 | TRBD2 | NA | TRBV4-3
CASSKGAFSGANVPIF | TGTGCCAGCAGTAAAGGAGCGTTCTCTGGGGCCAACGTCCCGATTTTC | TRBJ2-6 | NA | NA | TRBV5-4
CASSLMGQGSGNTIYF | TGTGCCAGCAGTTTAATGGGACAGGGCTCTGGAAACACCATATATTTT | TRBJ1-3 | TRBD1 | many | TRBV28
CARSQVEVWNEQFF | TGCGCCAGGAGTCAAGTTGAGGTATGGAATGAGCAGTTCTTC | TRBJ2-1 | NA | NA | TRBV4-1
CASSQGGGEQYF | TGCGCCAGCAGCCAGGGAGGGGGAGAGCAGTACTTC | TRBJ2-7 | NA | large | TRBV4-3
CASCRTLLSPLQF | TGTGCCAGCTGCCGGACACTGCTTTCACCCCTCCAATTT | TRBJ1-6 | NA | once | TRBV11-1
CASSLPGLEKLFF | TGTGCTAGCAGTTTACCTGGGTTGGAAAAGCTGTTTTTT | TRBJ1-4 | NA | NA | TRBV12-3/TRBV12-4
CSAGGEANQPQHF | TGTAGCGCCGGAGGGGAAGCGAACCAGCCCCAGCATTTT | TRBJ1-5 | NA | few | TRBV29-1
CANIVTACEQYF | TGTGCCAACATAGTCACGGCGTGCGAGCAGTACTTC | TRBJ2-7 | NA | NA | TRBV21-1
CVSSFAGPYNKQFF | TGTGTCAGCAGCTTCGCCGGCCCCTACAATAAGCAATTCTTC | TRBJ2-1 | NA | NA | TRBV11-3
CASNIPTGVVTEAFF | TGTGCCAGCAACATCCCGACAGGGGTGGTCACTGAAGCTTTCTTT | TRBJ1-1 | TRBD1 | NA | TRBV7-9
CASSLAQGGGYTF | TGCGCCAGCAGCTTGGCCCAGGGCGGTGGCTACACCTTC | TRBJ1-2 | NA | many | TRBV5-1
CASSPNHEAFF | TGTGCCAGCAGCCCCAATCATGAAGCTTTCTTT | TRBJ1-1 | NA | many | TRBV7-9
CATSDGRNTEAFF | TGTGCCACTAGTGATGGTAGGAATACTGAAGCTTTCTTT | TRBJ1-1 | NA | NA | TRBV6-1
CASSYSRLAGQNRYNEQFF | TGTGCCAGTAGTTACTCCCGACTAGCGGGCCAAAATAGGTACAATGAGCAGTTCTTC | TRBJ2-1 | TRBD2 | once | TRBV6-5